Ten or more counts support the clone carrying this T cell receptor (beta chain). This entry comes from a study of T-cell reconstitution after alpha-beta-depleted transplantation in children. As it was prepared, the TCRbeta library received unique molecular identifiers. TCRdb analysed the PCR reads with MiXCR anew, one entry per CDR3 protein. The sample lists some 200,000 distinct CDR3 sequences; 9% to 10% were seen once. This CDR3 has 15 amino acids. Between the trimmed V and J ends, which lost 6 bases and 0 bases, there was a span of 15 bases. Germline assignment: CDR1 DFQATT and CDR2 SNEGSKA (reference sequence).

The material was PBMCs from the stem cell graft donor, obtained from the stem cell graft. V usage is TRBV20-1 and J usage is TRBJ2-1; TRBD1 might be the D (6 bases). This clonotype was sampled from a human donor who donated a stem cell graft to a child with SCID. The CDR3 nucleotides are TGCAGTGCGACCGCCTTAGGGGGCTCCTACAATGAGCAGTTCTTC. This codes for CSATALGGSYNEQFF.